These 2 T cell receptor beta chains were sequenced from one sample in a study of CD8 T cells in ankylosing spondylitis. Overall study results and limits: Characteristic of ankylosing spondylitis blood, it appeared, was a TCR beta motif comprising 7 to 9 highly homologous variants.

Their antigen targets remain unknown. Via MiXCR, TCRdb re-called the 5' RACE reads, giving one row per CDR3 protein. The profile shows hundreds of thousands of distinct CDR3 sequences, about 13% of them singletons. The sequencing sample was made of blood, either unsorted or a sorted T cell fraction (not recorded which). These receptors were obtained from a male donor with ankylosing spondylitis.

This clonotype occurred a few times. The V gene is TRBV29-1, the J gene TRBJ2-7, with D perhaps matching TRBD1 (5 bases). Trimming removed 3 bases from V and 6 bases from J, with 9 bases in between. The CDR3 consists of 11 residues. Germline CDR1 and CDR2: SQVTM and ANQGSEA. CDR3 in DNA: TGCAGCGTTGATAGGGGATCCGAGCAGTACTTC. Its translation: CSVDRGSEQYF.

This clonotype was counted between two and nine times. This sequence joins TRBV20-1 and TRBJ2-7, with no clear D. This CDR3 contains 11 residues. CDR1 is DFQATT, CDR2 SNEGSKA, per germline (reference sequence). Between the trimmed V and J ends, which lost 0 bases and 6 bases, there was a span of 6 bases. CDR3 region: CSAREDGEQYF. CDR3 DNA: TGCAGTGCTAGAGAGGATGGCGAGCAGTACTTC.